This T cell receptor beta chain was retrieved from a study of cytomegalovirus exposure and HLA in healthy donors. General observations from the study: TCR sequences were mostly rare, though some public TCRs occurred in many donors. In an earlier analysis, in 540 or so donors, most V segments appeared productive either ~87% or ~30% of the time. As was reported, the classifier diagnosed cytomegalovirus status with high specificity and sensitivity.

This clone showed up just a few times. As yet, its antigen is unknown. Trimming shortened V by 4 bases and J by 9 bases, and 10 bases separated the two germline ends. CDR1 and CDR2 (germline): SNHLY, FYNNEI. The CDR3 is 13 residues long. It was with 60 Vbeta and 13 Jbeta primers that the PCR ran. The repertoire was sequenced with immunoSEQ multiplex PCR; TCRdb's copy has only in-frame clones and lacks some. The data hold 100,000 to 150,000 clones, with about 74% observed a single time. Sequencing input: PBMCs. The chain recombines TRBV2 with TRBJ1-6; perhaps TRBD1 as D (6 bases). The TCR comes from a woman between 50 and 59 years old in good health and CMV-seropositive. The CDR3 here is CASSGTRGSPLHF. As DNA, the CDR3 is TGTGCCAGCAGTGGGACCAGGGGTTCACCCCTCCACTTT.